Included here is one T cell receptor (beta chain) sequence, with context. Sequencing of TCR beta covered CD8+ and CD4+ T cells obtained from blood. Healthy donors constituted the controls, which were matched for age and sex. The CD8+ and CD4+ T cells were negatively isolated, with the TEMRA cells enriched by FACS. RNA totalling roughly 0.5 to 1 ug underwent reverse transcription with random hexamers. The CDR3 of TCR beta was amplified by immunoSEQ multiplex PCR across 54 Vbeta and 13 Jbeta. TCRdb processed the immunoSEQ multiplex PCR reads anew with MiXCR; each CDR3 protein has one entry. The sample carries some 120,000 distinct CDR3 sequences, around 94% recorded once. These data belong to a study of CD8 T cells in Susac syndrome. The V gene's germline CDR1 is SQVTM and CDR2 ANQGSEA. CDR3 size: 13 residues. Between the trimmed V and J ends, which lost 4 bases and 1 base, there was a span of 10 bases.

The sample was CD4+ T cells from PBMCs. The TCR comes from a human donor in good health. The V call is TRBV29-1, the J call TRBJ1-1; possibly TRBD1 for D (6 bases). The CDR3 sequence: CSVGTGRNTEAFF. For the CDR3, the DNA is TGCAGCGTTGGCACAGGGAGGAACACTGAAGCTTTCTTT. Supplemented by reference TRBV29-1 and TRBJ1-1, the full variable domain reads SAVISQKPSRDICQRGTSLTIQCQVDSQVTMMFWYRQQPGQSLTLIATANQGSEATYESGFVIDKFPISRPNLTFSTLTVSNMSPEDSSIYLCSVGTGRNTEAFFGQGTRLTVV.